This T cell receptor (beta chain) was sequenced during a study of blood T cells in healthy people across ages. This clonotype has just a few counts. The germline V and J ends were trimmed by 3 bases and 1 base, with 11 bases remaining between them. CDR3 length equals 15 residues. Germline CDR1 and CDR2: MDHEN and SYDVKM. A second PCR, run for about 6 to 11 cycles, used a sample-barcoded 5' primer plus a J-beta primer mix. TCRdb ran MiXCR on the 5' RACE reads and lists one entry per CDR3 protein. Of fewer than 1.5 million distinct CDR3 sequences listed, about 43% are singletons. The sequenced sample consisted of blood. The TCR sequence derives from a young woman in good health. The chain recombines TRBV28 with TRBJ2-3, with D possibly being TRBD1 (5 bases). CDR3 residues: CASSLLGAGTDTQYF. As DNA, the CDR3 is TGTGCCAGCAGTTTGCTAGGGGCGGGCACAGATACGCAGTATTTT.